This T cell receptor beta chain was captured in a study of cytomegalovirus exposure and HLA in healthy donors (dated by TCRdb to between 2016 and 2019). In terms of the full investigation: A later analysis indicated that the 90 to 150 validation repertoires were generated on the platform also employed for the roughly 720 repertoires of the first cohort. The study was designed to test whether signatures of past pathogen exposure could be identified by cataloging public T cell receptors. Besides the first cohort of roughly 660 subjects, a separate validation cohort made up of roughly 120 different subjects was used. The study combined high-throughput TCR immunosequencing, statistical association of individual TCRs with disease status, and machine learning to predict cytomegalovirus infection status.

The donors belonged to the validation cohort of approximately 130 subjects, which was separate from the roughly 670-subject first cohort. Summary of the overall study and its limitations: Across donors, most TCR sequences were observed very rarely, whereas some public TCRs were present in many individuals. In vitro tests confirmed that a few of the cytomegalovirus-associated TCR beta chains recognize cytomegalovirus antigens. The classifier was reported to diagnose cytomegalovirus status with high specificity and sensitivity in both the original and validation cohorts. A later analysis found that TCRs clustered in the first cohort also tended to co-occur in the approximately 120 validation repertoires, with approximately 94% of cluster scores above 0. The authors suggested that the approach could potentially be extended to other disease states and immunological phenotypes. The study listed around 160 TCR beta chains as associated with cytomegalovirus. A later analysis had no HLA typing for the validation cohort, so co-occurrence there was scored across all 130 or so repertoires.

To prepare the library, the immunoSEQ multiplex PCR assay was applied. In the paper's pipeline: A statistical classification framework was built to diagnose cytomegalovirus status from the catalog of TCR beta chain sequences. Not all clones reach the TCRdb copy of this immuneACCESS table, which keeps in-frame sequences only. Checked studies attribute under half of the gap to unresolved V genes and leave the rest unexplained. V, J and clone size are taken as reported in that table, and D and trimming were inferred from the DNA itself. The sample table shows hundreds of thousands of clones, and about 90% are seen once. The biggest ten clones account for 12% of the sample. In regard to this clone: No cognate antigen has been identified for it. Per-base quality was not reported, and no clone a single base away is much larger than it.

The CDR1 and CDR2 encoded by the germline V gene (reference sequence) are MNHEY and SMNVEV. Measured from the cysteine to the phenylalanine, the CDR3 is 13 residues long. Only the CDR3 part of the read is kept: 39 bases, read in frame from the first base. Cut back by 2 bases and 5 bases, the V and J ends lie 9 bases apart. Sequenced sample: PBMCs. The chain is encoded by TRBV27 joined to TRBJ2-5; the D gene could be either TRBD1 or TRBD2, each agreeing at 6 bases. This receptor was taken from a man in his late teens or twenties in good health and CMV-seropositive. Here is the DNA: TGTGCCAGCAGTTTACGGGGGCGGGAGACCCAGTACTTC. It translates to CASSLRGRETQYF.